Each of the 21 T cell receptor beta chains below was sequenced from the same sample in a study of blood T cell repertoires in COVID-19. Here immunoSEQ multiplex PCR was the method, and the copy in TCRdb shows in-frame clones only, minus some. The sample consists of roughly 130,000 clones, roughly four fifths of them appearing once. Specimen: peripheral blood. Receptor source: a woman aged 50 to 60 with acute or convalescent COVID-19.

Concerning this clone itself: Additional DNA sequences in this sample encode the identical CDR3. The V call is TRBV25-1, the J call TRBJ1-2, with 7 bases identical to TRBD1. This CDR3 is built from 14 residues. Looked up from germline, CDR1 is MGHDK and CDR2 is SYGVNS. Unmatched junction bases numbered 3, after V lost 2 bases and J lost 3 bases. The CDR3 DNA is TGTGCCAGCAGTGAACGACAGGGCGACTATGGCTACACCTTC. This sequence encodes CASSERQGDYGYTF.

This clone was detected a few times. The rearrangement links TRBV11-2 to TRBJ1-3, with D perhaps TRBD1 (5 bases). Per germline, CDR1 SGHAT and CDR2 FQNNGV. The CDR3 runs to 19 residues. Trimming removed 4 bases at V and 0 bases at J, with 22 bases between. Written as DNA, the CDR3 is TGTGCCAGCAGCTCCCTCCCGGGGGTCACAAGTCACTCTGGAAACACCATATATTTT. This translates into CASSSLPGVTSHSGNTIYF.

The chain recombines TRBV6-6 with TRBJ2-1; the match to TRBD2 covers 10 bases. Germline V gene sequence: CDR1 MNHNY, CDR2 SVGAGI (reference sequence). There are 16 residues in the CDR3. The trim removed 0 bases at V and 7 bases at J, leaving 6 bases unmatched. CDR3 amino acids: CASSYSVAGGKNEQFF. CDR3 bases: TGTGCCAGCAGTTACTCGGTAGCGGGGGGCAAAAATGAGCAGTTCTTC.

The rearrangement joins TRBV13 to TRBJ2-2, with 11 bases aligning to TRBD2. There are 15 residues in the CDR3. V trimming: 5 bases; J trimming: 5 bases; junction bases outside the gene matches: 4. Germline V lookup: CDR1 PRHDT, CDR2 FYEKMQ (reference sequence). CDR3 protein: CASSPGTSGTGELFF. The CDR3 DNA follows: TGTGCCAGCAGCCCGGGGACTAGCGGAACCGGGGAGCTGTTTTTT.

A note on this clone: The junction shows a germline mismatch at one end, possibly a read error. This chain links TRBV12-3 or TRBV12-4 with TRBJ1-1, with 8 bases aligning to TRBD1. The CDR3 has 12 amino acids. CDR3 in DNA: TGTGCCAGCAGCTTAGTAGGACAGGGAGCTTTCTTT. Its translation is CASSLVGQGAFF.

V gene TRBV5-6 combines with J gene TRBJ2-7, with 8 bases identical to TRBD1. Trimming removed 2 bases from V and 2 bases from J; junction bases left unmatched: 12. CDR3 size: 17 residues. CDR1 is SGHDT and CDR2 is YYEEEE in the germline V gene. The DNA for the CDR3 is TGTGCCAGCAGCTTTGGGGGAGCGACAGGGGAACCCTACGAGCAGTACTTC. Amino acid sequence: CASSFGGATGEPYEQYF.

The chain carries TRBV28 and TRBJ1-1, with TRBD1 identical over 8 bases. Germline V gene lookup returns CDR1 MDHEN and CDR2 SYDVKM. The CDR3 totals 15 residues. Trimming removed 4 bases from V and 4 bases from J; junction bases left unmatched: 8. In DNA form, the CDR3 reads TGTGCCAGCAGTTCGAGCGGACAGGGAGGCACTGAAGCTTTCTTT. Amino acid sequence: CASSSSGQGGTEAFF.

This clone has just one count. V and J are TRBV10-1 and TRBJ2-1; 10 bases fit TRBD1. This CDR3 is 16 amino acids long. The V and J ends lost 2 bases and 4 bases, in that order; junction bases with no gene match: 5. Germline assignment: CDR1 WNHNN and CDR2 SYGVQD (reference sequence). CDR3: CASSEGGTGVYNEQFF. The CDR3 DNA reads TGCGCCAGCAGTGAGGGTGGGACAGGGGTATACAATGAGCAGTTCTTC.

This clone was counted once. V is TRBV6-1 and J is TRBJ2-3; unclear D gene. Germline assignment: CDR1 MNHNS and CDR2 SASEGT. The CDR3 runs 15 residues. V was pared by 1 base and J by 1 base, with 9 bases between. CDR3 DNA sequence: TGTGCCAGCAGTGAAGACAGCTGGGGCACAGATACGCAGTATTTT. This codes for CASSEDSWGTDTQYF.

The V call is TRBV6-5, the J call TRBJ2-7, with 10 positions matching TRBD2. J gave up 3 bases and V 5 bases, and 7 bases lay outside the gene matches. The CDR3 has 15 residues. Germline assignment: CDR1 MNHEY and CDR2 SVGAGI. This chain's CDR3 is CASSTASGGYYEQYF. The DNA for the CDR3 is TGTGCCAGCAGTACCGCTAGCGGGGGTTACTACGAGCAGTACTTC.

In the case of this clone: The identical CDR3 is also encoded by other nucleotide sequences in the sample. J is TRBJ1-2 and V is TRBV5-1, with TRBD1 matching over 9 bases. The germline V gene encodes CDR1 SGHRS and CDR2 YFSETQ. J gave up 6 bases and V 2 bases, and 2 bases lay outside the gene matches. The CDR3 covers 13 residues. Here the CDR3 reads CASSLQGADGYTF. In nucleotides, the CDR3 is TGCGCCAGCAGCTTACAGGGGGCGGATGGCTACACCTTC. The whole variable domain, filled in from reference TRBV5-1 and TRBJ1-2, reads KAGVTQTPRYLIKTRGQQVTLSCSPISGHRSVSWYQQTPGQGLQFLFEYFSETQRNKGNFPGRFSGRQFSNSRSEMNVSTLELGDSALYLCASSLQGADGYTFGSGTRLTVV.

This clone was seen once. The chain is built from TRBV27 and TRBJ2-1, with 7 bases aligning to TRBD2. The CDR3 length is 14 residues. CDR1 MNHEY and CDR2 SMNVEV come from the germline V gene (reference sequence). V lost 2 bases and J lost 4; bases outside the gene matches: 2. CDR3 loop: CASSLGGGYNEQFF. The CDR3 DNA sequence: TGTGCCAGCAGTTTAGGGGGGGGATACAATGAGCAGTTCTTC.

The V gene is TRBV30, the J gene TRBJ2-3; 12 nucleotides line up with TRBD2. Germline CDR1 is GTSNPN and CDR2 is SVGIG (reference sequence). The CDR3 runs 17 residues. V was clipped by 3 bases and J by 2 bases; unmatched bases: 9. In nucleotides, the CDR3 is TGTGCCTGGAGGCAACTAGCGGGGGGAGGCCCCACAGATACGCAGTATTTT. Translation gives CAWRQLAGGGPTDTQYF.

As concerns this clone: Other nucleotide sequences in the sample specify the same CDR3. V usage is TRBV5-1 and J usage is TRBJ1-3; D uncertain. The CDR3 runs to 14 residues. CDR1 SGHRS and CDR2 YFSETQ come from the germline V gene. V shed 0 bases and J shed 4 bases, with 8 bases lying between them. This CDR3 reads CASSLAGVGNTIYF. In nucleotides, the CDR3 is TGCGCCAGCAGCTTGGCCGGGGTCGGAAACACCATATATTTT.

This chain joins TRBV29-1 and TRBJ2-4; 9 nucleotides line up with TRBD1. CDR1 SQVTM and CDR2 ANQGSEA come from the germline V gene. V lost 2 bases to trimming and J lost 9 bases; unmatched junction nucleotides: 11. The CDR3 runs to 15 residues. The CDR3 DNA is TGCAGCGTTGAATCTCCGGGACAGGGAGGAGGCATTCAGTACTTC. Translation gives CSVESPGQGGGIQYF. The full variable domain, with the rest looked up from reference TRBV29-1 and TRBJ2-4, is SAVISQKPSRDICQRGTSLTIQCQVDSQVTMMFWYRQQPGQSLTLIATANQGSEATYESGFVIDKFPISRPNLTFSTLTVSNMSPEDSSIYLCSVESPGQGGGIQYFGAGTRLSVL.

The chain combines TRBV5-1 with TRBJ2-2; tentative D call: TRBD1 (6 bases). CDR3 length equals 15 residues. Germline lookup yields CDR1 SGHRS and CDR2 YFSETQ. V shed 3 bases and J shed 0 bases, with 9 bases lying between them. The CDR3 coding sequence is TGCGCCAGCAGCTCAGGACAGTCGAACACCGGGGAGCTGTTTTTT. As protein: CASSSGQSNTGELFF.

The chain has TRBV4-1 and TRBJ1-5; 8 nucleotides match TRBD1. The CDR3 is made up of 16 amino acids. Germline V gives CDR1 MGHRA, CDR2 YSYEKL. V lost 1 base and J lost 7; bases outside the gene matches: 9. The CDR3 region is CASSQVFDRGNQPQHF. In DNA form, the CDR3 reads TGCGCCAGCAGCCAAGTCTTTGACAGGGGAAACCAGCCCCAGCATTTT.

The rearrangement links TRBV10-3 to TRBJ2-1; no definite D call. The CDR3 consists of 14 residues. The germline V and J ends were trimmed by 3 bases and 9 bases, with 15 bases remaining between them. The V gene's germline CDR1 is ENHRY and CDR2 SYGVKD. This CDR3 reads CAISENYEASEQFF. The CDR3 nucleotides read TGTGCCATCAGTGAAAATTACGAGGCGTCTGAGCAGTTCTTC.

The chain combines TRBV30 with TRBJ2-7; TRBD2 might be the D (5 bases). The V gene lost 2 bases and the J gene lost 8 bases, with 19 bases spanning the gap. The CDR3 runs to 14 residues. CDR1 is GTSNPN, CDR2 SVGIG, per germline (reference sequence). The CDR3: CAWSKGGGGSQQYF. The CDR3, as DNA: TGTGCCTGGAGTAAAGGTGGAGGCGGATCCCAGCAGTACTTC.

CDR3 DNA: TGTGCCAGCAGCATGGTGAGCGGGGGGGTCACAGATACGCAGTATTTT. This encodes CASSMVSGGVTDTQYF. The V gene is TRBV5-6, the J gene TRBJ2-3, with 10 bases lining up with TRBD2. This CDR3 comprises 16 residues. The germline gives CDR1 SGHDT, CDR2 YYEEEE. V shed 4 bases, J shed 2 bases, and the junction held 7 bases outside the gene matches.

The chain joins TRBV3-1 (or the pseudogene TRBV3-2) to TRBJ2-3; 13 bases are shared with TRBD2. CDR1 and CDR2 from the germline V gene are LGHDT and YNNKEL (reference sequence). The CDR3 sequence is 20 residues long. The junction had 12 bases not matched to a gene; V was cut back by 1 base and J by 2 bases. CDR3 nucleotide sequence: TGTGCCAGCAGCCAAGTAACCCCAGGACTAGCGGGGGCCTCCACAGATACGCAGTATTTT. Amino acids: CASSQVTPGLAGASTDTQYF.